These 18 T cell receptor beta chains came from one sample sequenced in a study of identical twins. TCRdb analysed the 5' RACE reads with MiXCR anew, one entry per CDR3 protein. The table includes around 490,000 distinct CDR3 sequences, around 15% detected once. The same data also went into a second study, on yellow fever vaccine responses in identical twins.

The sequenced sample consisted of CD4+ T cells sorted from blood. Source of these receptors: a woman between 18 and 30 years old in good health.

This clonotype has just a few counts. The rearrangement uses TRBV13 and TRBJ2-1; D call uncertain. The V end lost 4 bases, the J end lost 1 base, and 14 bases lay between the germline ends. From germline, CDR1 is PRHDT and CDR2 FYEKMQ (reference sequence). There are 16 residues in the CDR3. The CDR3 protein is CASSSYISGSYNEQFF. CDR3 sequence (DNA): TGTGCCAGCAGCTCCTATATTAGTGGGTCCTACAATGAGCAGTTCTTC.

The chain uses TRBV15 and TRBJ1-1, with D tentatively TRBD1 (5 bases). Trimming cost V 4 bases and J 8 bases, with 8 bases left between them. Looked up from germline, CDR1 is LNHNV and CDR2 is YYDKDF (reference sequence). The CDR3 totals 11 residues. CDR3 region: CATSTYREAFF. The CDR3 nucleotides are TGTGCCACCAGCACCTACAGGGAAGCTTTCTTT.

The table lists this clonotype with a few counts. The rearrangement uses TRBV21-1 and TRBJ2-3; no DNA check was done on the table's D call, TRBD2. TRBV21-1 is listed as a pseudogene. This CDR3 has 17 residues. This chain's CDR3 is CASSNAMRRGSTDTQYF. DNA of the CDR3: TGTGCCAGCAGCAATGCGATGAGGCGAGGGAGCACAGATACGCAGTATTTT.

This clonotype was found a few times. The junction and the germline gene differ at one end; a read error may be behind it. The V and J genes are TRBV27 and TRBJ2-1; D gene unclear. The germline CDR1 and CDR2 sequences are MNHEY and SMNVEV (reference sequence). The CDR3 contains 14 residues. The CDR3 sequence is CASSTTMLSGPSHF. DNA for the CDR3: TGTGCCAGCAGTACAACGATGCTGTCTGGCCCCTCCCACTTC.

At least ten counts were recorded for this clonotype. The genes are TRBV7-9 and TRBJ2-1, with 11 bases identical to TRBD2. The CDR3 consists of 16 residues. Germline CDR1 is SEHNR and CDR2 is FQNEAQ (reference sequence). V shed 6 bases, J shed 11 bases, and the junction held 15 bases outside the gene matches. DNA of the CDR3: TGTGCCAGCAGACCAGGGTCGGGACTAGCGGACCTCAAGCAGTTCTTC. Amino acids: CASRPGSGLADLKQFF.

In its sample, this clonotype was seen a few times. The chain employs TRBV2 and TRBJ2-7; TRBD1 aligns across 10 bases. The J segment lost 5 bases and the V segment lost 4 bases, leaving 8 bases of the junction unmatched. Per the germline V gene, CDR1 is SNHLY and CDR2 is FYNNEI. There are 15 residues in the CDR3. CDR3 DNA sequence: TGTGCCAGCAGTGGGTGGGGACAGGGGCCGAACGAGCAGTACTTC. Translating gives CASSGWGQGPNEQYF.

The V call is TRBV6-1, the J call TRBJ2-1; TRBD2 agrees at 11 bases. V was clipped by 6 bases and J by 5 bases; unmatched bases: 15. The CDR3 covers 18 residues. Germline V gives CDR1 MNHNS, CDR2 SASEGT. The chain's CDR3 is CASSAQFPGTSGNNEQFF. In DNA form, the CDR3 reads TGTGCCAGCAGCGCACAATTTCCGGGGACTAGCGGAAACAATGAGCAGTTCTTC.

The CDR3: CASSLVGQGLQETQYF. In DNA form, the CDR3 reads TGTGCCAGCAGCTTGGTGGGACAGGGGCTGCAAGAGACCCAGTACTTC. The chain couples TRBV5-5 to TRBJ2-5; 10 bases map to TRBD1. The V gene end was trimmed by 0 bases and the J gene end by 2 bases; junction bases not matched to a gene: 4. This CDR3 spans 16 amino acids. Germline loops: CDR1 SGHKS, CDR2 YYEKEE (reference sequence).

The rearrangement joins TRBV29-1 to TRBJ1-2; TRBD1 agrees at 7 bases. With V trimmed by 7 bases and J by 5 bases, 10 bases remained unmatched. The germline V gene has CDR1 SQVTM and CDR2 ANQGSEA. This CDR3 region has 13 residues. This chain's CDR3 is CSAIAQGGYGYTF. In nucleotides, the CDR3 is TGCAGCGCCATCGCTCAGGGGGGTTATGGCTACACCTTC.

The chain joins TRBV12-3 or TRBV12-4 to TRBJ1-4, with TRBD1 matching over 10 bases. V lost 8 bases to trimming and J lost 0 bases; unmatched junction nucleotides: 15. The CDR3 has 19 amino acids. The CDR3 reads CASCRETGGLKATNEKLFF. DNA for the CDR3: TGTGCCAGCTGTCGGGAGACAGGGGGCTTGAAGGCAACTAATGAAAAACTGTTTTTT.

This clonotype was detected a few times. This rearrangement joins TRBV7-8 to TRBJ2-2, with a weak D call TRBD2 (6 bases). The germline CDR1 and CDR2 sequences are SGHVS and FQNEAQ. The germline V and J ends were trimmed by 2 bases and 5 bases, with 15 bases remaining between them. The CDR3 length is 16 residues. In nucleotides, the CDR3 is TGTGCCAGCAGCTTAAGGCAGGGAGGTTGGACCGGGGAGCTGTTTTTT. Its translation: CASSLRQGGWTGELFF.

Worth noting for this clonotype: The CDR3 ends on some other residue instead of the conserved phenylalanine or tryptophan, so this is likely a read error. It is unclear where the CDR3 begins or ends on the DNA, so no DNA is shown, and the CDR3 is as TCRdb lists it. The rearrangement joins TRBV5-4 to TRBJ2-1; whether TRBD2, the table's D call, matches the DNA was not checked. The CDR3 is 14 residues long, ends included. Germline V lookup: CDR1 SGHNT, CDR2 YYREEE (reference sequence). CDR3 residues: CASSLGPGLAGGPI.

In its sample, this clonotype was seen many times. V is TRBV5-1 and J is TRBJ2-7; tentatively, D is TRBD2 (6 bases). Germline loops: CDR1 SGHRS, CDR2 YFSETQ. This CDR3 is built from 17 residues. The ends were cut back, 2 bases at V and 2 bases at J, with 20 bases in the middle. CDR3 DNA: TGCGCCAGCAGCTTAAGTTTTTTTGCTAGCGCTACCTACGAGCAGTACTTC. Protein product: CASSLSFFASATYEQYF.

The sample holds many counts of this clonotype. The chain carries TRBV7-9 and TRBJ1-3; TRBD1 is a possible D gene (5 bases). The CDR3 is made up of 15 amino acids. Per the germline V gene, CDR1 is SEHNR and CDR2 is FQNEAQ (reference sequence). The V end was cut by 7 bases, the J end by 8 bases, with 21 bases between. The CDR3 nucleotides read TGTGCCAGCAAAACCGGGACGGCGGTGGTAGACACCATATATTTT. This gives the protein CASKTGTAVVDTIYF.

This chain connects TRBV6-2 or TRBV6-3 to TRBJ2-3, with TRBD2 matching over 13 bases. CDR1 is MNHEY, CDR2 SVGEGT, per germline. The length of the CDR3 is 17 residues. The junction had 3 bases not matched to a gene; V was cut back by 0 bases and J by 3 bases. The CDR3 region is CASSYSRTSGSTDTQYF. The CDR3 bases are TGTGCCAGCAGTTACTCGAGGACTAGCGGGAGTACAGATACGCAGTATTTT.

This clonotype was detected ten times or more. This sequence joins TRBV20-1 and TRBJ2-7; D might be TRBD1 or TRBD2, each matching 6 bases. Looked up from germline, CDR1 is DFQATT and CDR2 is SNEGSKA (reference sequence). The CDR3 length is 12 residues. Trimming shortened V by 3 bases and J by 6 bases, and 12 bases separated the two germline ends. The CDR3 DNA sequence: TGCAGTGCTAGGGCCGGGGGCGGCGAGCAGTACGTC. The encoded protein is CSARAGGGEQYV.

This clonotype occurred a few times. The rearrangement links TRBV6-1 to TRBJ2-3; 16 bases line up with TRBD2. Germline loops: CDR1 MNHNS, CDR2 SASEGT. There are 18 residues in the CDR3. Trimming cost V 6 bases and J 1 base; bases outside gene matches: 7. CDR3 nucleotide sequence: TGTGCCAGCAGACTCCCGGGACTAGCGGGAGGGGGCACAGATACGCAGTATTTT. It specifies CASRLPGLAGGGTDTQYF.

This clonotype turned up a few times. In nucleotides, the CDR3 is TGTGCCAGCAGCTTAATAGGGGCAGCGGCGGAAGCTTTCTTT. Translation gives CASSLIGAAAEAFF. The J gene is TRBJ1-1, the V gene TRBV7-2; a weak D match, TRBD1 (5 bases). Germline lookup yields CDR1 SGHTA and CDR2 FQGNSA. This CDR3 spans 14 amino acids. With 2 bases removed from V and 8 bases from J, the gap between germline ends came to 15 bases.